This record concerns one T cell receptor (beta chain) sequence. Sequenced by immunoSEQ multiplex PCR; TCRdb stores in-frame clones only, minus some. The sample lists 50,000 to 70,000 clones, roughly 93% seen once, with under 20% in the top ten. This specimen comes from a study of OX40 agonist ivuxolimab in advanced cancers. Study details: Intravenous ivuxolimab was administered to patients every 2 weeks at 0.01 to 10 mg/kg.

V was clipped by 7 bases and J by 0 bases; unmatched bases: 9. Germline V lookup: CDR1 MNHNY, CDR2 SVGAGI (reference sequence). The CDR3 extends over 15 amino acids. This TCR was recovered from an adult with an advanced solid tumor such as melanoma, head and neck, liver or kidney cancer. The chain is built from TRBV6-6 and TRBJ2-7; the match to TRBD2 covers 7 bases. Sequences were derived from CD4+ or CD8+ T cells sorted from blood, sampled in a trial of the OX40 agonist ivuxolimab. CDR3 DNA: TGTGCCAGCAATTTTGGGGGGGATGCCTCCTACGAGCAGTACTTC. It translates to CASNFGGDASYEQYF.